This TCR beta chain was retrieved from a study of blood T cell repertoires in COVID-19 (dated by TCRdb to 2018 to 2020). Turning to the overall study: Samples covering the acute and convalescent phases of COVID-19 were provided by collaborators in the United States, Italy and Spain. The material from the prospective study consisted of cDNA or gDNA derived from T cells, B-cell-depleted T cells, or PBMCs. Deeply sampled blood TCRbeta repertoires from subjects exposed to, actively infected with, or recovered from COVID-19 were included in the dataset. The repertoires were made available in a free public database intended to serve as a resource for research on the immune response to SARS-CoV-2. The samples were drawn from the first 160 participants of the ongoing ImmuneRACE study and from 950 to 1,500 subjects provided by 6 global collaborators. A de-identified subject ID, COVID-19 status, age in years and sex were almost always included in the sample metadata. Where HLA class I and class II types were available, the types were taken from metadata supplied by the sample provider, not from assay-based typing.

A note on this clone: Its antigen is currently not known. No much larger clone exists at a distance of one base, and base qualities are not known.

TCRbeta CDR3 regions were amplified from genomic DNA by means of the immunoSEQ Assay, a bias-controlled multiplex PCR. In the original analysis: The number of nucleated cells in each sample was estimated by amplification of reference gene primers within the assay. To quantify the absolute abundance of each unique TCRbeta CDR3 rearrangement, sequence reads were collapsed and filtered. For each sample, productive Simpson clonality was calculated as the square root of Simpson's diversity index across productive rearrangements. Not all clones reach the TCRdb copy of this immuneACCESS table, which keeps in-frame sequences only. Checked studies attribute under half of the gap to unresolved V genes and leave the rest unexplained. From that table come the V and J calls and clone size; the DNA was used to work out D and trimming. Within this sample are around 94,000 clones, with 87% of them counted one time only. Jointly, the top ten make up approximately 5.4% of the sample.

Study-wide conclusions, independent of this receptor: The amount of clinical and demographic metadata varied by source and participant and was provided uncurated.

In Seattle, one collaborating source enrolled patients while the infection was active and tracked those patients longitudinally over the course of disease. The collaborating institutions used their own protocols to collect whole blood in K2EDTA tubes. For TCRbeta analysis, collaborators shipped samples in one of three forms: frozen whole blood, isolated PBMCs, or DNA extracted from either of those sample types. The TCR sequence derives from a woman aged 45-65 years with COVID-19, enrolled during active disease. The material sequenced was peripheral blood.

The DNA is as follows: TGTGCCATCAGTGAGTCAGAGGGTGTAACCTACAATGAGCAGTTCTTC. Translated, this is CAISESEGVTYNEQFF. The chain is made from TRBV10-3 and TRBJ2-1, with a weak D call of TRBD2 (5 bases match). The CDR3 measures 16 amino acids from cysteine to phenylalanine. Only the CDR3 DNA is retained, 48 bases long and in frame from the first base. Via the germline V gene, CDR1 is ENHRY and CDR2 SYGVKD. The junction carries 11 bases between V and J, which are trimmed by 0 bases and 2 bases respectively.